The 3 T cell receptor beta chains listed next were all sequenced from one sample in a study of cytomegalovirus exposure and HLA in healthy donors. PCR was performed using 60 Vbeta and 13 Jbeta primers. The data were produced by immunoSEQ multiplex PCR, yet TCRdb's version contains in-frame clones alone and is incomplete. The sample lists approximately 82,000 clones, roughly 74% occurring once. The specimen was PBMCs. These receptors came from a woman aged 45-65 years in good health and CMV-seropositive.

The chain combines TRBV6-4 with TRBJ2-6; 8 nucleotides line up with TRBD1. The V and J ends lost 6 bases and 4 bases, in that order; junction bases with no gene match: 5. CDR3 size: 15 residues. CDR1 and CDR2 (germline): MRHNA, SNTAGT. The CDR3 nucleotides read TGTGCCAGCAGGACGACAGGGGCCGGGGCCAACGTCCTGACTTTC. Encoded protein: CASRTTGAGANVLTF.

This clone has a count of ten or more. The V gene is TRBV7-9, the J gene TRBJ2-1; 7 nucleotides agree with TRBD2. This CDR3 is built from 14 residues. The germline CDR1 and CDR2 sequences are SEHNR and FQNEAQ (reference sequence). The J segment lost 5 bases and the V segment lost 3 bases, leaving 4 bases of the junction unmatched. The CDR3 loop is CASSFTSAHNEQFF. The DNA of the CDR3 is TGTGCCAGCAGCTTTACTAGCGCCCACAATGAGCAGTTCTTC.

The J gene is TRBJ1-2, the V gene TRBV5-1; D possibly corresponds to TRBD1 (5 bases). Trimming left V 2 bases short and J 3 bases short, with 17 bases between. Germline CDR1 reads SGHRS; CDR2 reads YFSETQ. The CDR3 loop spans 16 amino acids. CDR3 loop: CASSLFRSTGDYGYTF. The CDR3 nucleotides are TGCGCCAGCAGCTTATTTAGATCTACAGGAGACTATGGCTACACCTTC.